A single sample gave rise to the 22 T cell receptor beta chains below, sequenced in a study of CD8+ T cells in alopecia areata (dated by TCRdb to 2016 to 2019). Library preparation was by the immunoSEQ multiplex PCR assay. To provide template for TCR sequencing, every sample had RNA extracted and reverse transcribed into cDNA. Here the immuneACCESS table is served through TCRdb, limited to in-frame sequences with V and J called. Missing clones are a known gap in these copies; in checked studies unresolved V genes cover under half, and the rest lacks a known reason. In this sample the table shows 150,000 to 250,000 clones, around 60% of which occur a single time. The top ten hold less than 3.5% of the sample. Sample time point, as interpreted from the label and publication: 4 weeks on oral tofacitinib. According to the study, the label for this sample's treatment or condition signals: oral pan-JAK inhibitor, 5-10 mg twice daily.

The specimen was CD4+ T cells sorted from blood, collected at week 4, from a patient treated with tofacitinib. Receptors were obtained from a human donor with alopecia areata.

The chain links TRBV2 to TRBJ1-2, with TRBD1 as a possible D gene (5 bases). This CDR3 has 13 residues. V was shortened by 4 bases and J by 0 bases, with 6 bases between the two germline ends. Germline CDR1 and CDR2: SNHLY and FYNNEI. In DNA form, the CDR3 reads TGTGCCAGCAGTGCAGGGCCTAACTATGGCTACACCTTC. Protein sequence: CASSAGPNYGYTF.

The chain employs TRBV28 and TRBJ2-5, with unresolved D. CDR3 length: 17 amino acids. The germline V and J ends were trimmed by 10 bases and 5 bases, with 29 bases remaining between them. Germline CDR1 and CDR2: MDHEN and SYDVKM. CDR3 DNA: TGTGCCACCAAAACAGTACATGACATTGAGGCAGTCGAGACCCAGTACTTC. Its protein product is CATKTVHDIEAVETQYF.

This clone was observed a few times. V usage is TRBV5-6 and J usage is TRBJ1-1; D might be TRBD1 (6 bases). The CDR3 is 13 residues long. The V and J ends lost 4 bases and 8 bases respectively, with 15 bases between them. CDR1 is SGHDT, CDR2 YYEEEE, per germline. In DNA form, the CDR3 reads TGTGCCAGCAGCGTCCGGGACAAGCAAGAAGCTTTCTTT. Protein: CASSVRDKQEAFF.

This chain uses TRBV9 with TRBJ2-3; D gene ambiguous. Trimming shortened V by 0 bases and J by 0 bases, and 14 bases separated the two germline ends. The length of the CDR3 is 17 residues. CDR1 is SGDLS and CDR2 is YYNGEE in the germline V gene. DNA for the CDR3: TGTGCCAGCAGCGTAGGTTTAACCCTATATAGCACAGATACGCAGTATTTT. Protein sequence: CASSVGLTLYSTDTQYF.

The chain employs TRBV5-1 and TRBJ2-6; D remains unclear. The CDR3 is 13 residues long. V was cut by 0 bases and J by 12 bases, with 10 bases left in between. The germline V gene encodes CDR1 SGHRS and CDR2 YFSETQ. The CDR3 sequence: CASSLDAPSVLTF. CDR3 bases: TGCGCCAGCAGCTTGGACGCCCCCAGCGTCCTGACTTTC.

CDR3 amino acids: CASSPLKGREGTQYF. The DNA for the CDR3 is TGTGCCAGCAGCCCTTTAAAGGGCAGGGAAGGGACCCAGTACTTC. The chain joins TRBV5-6 to TRBJ2-5, with D possibly TRBD1 on 5 matching bases. Germline lookup yields CDR1 SGHDT and CDR2 YYEEEE. V gave up 4 bases and J gave up 7 bases, with 20 bases separating them. CDR3 length: 15 residues.

The V and J genes are TRBV29-1 and TRBJ1-5; D is unresolved. Looked up from germline, CDR1 is SQVTM and CDR2 is ANQGSEA. CDR3 length: 13 amino acids. Trimming cost V 5 bases and J 6 bases, with 14 bases left between them. CDR3 nucleotide sequence: TGCAGCGTTCTAGGATCCTCCGCTCAGCCCCAGCATTTT. Residues: CSVLGSSAQPQHF.

The V gene is TRBV7-9, the J gene TRBJ1-2; D is undetermined. Germline-derived CDR1 and CDR2 are SEHNR and FQNEAQ (reference sequence). This CDR3 region has 11 residues. Trimming cost V 1 base and J 8 bases, with 5 bases left between them. The CDR3 DNA reads TGTGCCAGCAGCTTAGTGTGGGGCTACACCTTC. It codes for CASSLVWGYTF.

Concerning this clone itself: Distinct nucleotide sequences in the sample also encode this CDR3. The chain carries TRBV29-1 and TRBJ1-2; D remains unclear. V lost 3 bases, J lost 0 bases, and 5 bases lay in between. The CDR3 has 12 amino acids. Germline lookup yields CDR1 SQVTM and CDR2 ANQGSEA. CDR3 coding DNA: TGCAGCGTTGAGGACTCTAACTATGGCTACACCTTC. Protein: CSVEDSNYGYTF.

Only a few counts were recorded for this clone. The J gene is TRBJ2-1, the V gene TRBV30; D call uncertain. The CDR3 covers 11 residues. In germline, CDR1 is GTSNPN, CDR2 SVGIG (reference sequence). The V gene lost 4 bases and the J gene lost 4 bases, with 5 bases spanning the gap. The CDR3 loop is CAWTRYNEQFF. CDR3 sequence (DNA): TGTGCCTGGACTCGATACAATGAGCAGTTCTTC.

The chain combines TRBV15 with TRBJ2-5; weak D call: TRBD1 (6 bases). Germline loops: CDR1 LNHNV, CDR2 YYDKDF (reference sequence). The CDR3 sequence is 13 residues long. V lost 4 bases and J lost 2, with 8 bases in between. As DNA, the CDR3 is TGTGCCACCAGCAATGACAGGCAAGAGACCCAGTACTTC. This encodes CATSNDRQETQYF.

This chain joins TRBV9 and TRBJ1-2; D possibly corresponds to TRBD1 (6 bases). Germline CDR1 and CDR2: SGDLS and YYNGEE. The CDR3 runs 16 residues. The ends were cut back, 3 bases at V and 0 bases at J, with 15 bases in the middle. The CDR3 spells CASSASRTASNYGYTF. CDR3 nucleotides: TGTGCCAGCAGCGCCTCCCGGACAGCCTCTAACTATGGCTACACCTTC.

This rearrangement joins TRBV30 to TRBJ1-2; TRBD1 agrees at 8 bases. Germline CDR1 and CDR2: GTSNPN and SVGIG (reference sequence). Unmatched junction bases numbered 9, after V lost 2 bases and J lost 7 bases. The CDR3 loop spans 14 amino acids. This chain's CDR3 is CAWSQPGQAVGYTF. DNA of the CDR3: TGTGCCTGGAGTCAACCGGGACAGGCTGTTGGCTACACCTTC.

This sequence joins TRBV29-1 and TRBJ2-2; 12 bases agree with TRBD2. This CDR3 comprises 17 residues. Germline values: CDR1 SQVTM, CDR2 ANQGSEA. The V segment lost 6 bases and the J segment 5 bases; nucleotides outside the gene matches: 13. This CDR3 reads CSVVAASGGAGTGELFF. In DNA form, the CDR3 reads TGCAGCGTCGTGGCGGCTAGCGGGGGGGCCGGGACCGGGGAGCTGTTTTTT.

This sequence joins TRBV30 and TRBJ2-2; TRBD2 is a possible D gene (6 bases). The CDR3 runs 19 residues. Germline CDR1 is GTSNPN and CDR2 is SVGIG (reference sequence). Deletions cut 0 bases from V and 6 bases from J, with 26 bases between. CDR3 residues: CAWSVVWRGVRRSAGELFF. CDR3 in DNA: TGTGCCTGGAGTGTAGTTTGGAGGGGTGTCCGTCGGTCCGCCGGGGAGCTGTTTTTT. Complete variable domain (other parts from reference TRBV30 and TRBJ2-2): SQTIHQWPATLVQPVGSPLSLECTVEGTSNPNLYWYRQAAGRGLQLLFYSVGIGQISSEVPQNLSASRPQDRQFILSSKKLLLSDSGFYLCAWSVVWRGVRRSAGELFFGEGSRLTVL.

V is TRBV30 and J is TRBJ2-7; D is uncertain. Between the trimmed V and J ends, which lost 5 bases and 1 base, there was a span of 9 bases. Germline CDR1 reads GTSNPN; CDR2 reads SVGIG (reference sequence). This CDR3 contains 12 residues. CDR3 sequence (DNA): TGTGCCTGGGAAAAGGCGTCCTACGAGCAGTACTTC. It specifies CAWEKASYEQYF.

This sequence joins TRBV29-1 and TRBJ2-2; possibly TRBD1 for D (5 bases). V was pared by 6 bases and J by 3 bases, with 17 bases between. The CDR3 loop spans 15 amino acids. Germline loops: CDR1 SQVTM, CDR2 ANQGSEA. CDR3 coding DNA: TGCAGCGTCGCGGTAGGGGTTTCTTACACCGGGGAGCTGTTTTTT. It codes for CSVAVGVSYTGELFF.

V gene TRBV2 combines with J gene TRBJ1-6, with D tentatively TRBD1 (5 bases). The CDR3 covers 14 residues. Deletions cut 5 bases from V and 7 bases from J, with 12 bases between. Per the germline V gene, CDR1 is SNHLY and CDR2 is FYNNEI. The CDR3 sequence is CASSITRGNSPLHF. CDR3 nucleotide sequence: TGTGCCAGCAGTATTACACGGGGGAATTCACCCCTCCACTTT.

This clone has just a few counts. The chain recombines TRBV5-1 with TRBJ2-1; D gene unclear. The CDR3 is 16 residues long. CDR1 SGHRS and CDR2 YFSETQ come from the germline V gene. Trimming left V 4 bases short and J 3 bases short, with 17 bases between. CDR3 nucleotides: TGCGCCAGCAGCCCCGATCTACAAAGGCTCTACAATGAGCAGTTCTTC. Its protein is CASSPDLQRLYNEQFF.

This clone was counted a few times. V and J are TRBV10-3 and TRBJ2-5, with D uncertain. There are 11 residues in the CDR3. Germline values: CDR1 ENHRY, CDR2 SYGVKD. V was cut by 6 bases and J by 1 base, with 3 bases left in between. The CDR3 bases are TGTGCCATCAGATCCCAAGAGACCCAGTACTTC. Amino acids: CAIRSQETQYF.

V is TRBV28 and J is TRBJ1-6; D gene uncertain. The CDR3 runs to 14 residues. The V gene lost 3 bases and the J gene lost 7 bases, with 10 bases spanning the gap. CDR1 is MDHEN, CDR2 SYDVKM, per germline. This CDR3 is CASSFGLSNSPLHF. The CDR3 DNA reads as TGTGCCAGCAGTTTTGGCCTTTCAAATTCACCCCTCCACTTT.

The J gene is TRBJ1-5, the V gene TRBV27; TRBD1 is a possible D gene (5 bases). The CDR3 spans 17 residues. The V gene's germline CDR1 is MNHEY and CDR2 SMNVEV (reference sequence). The V gene lost 4 bases and the J gene lost 6 bases, with 22 bases spanning the gap. For the CDR3, the DNA is TGTGCCAGCAGTTCCACGCCGACGGGGGATTACGGTCAGCCCCAGCATTTT. Its translation is CASSSTPTGDYGQPQHF.